This TCR beta chain was captured by sequencing in a study of neurological immune-mediated disorders. General study points: Multiple sclerosis patients had less TCR clonal expansion than even healthy controls, unlike HTLV-1-associated myelopathy.

The germline V gene has CDR1 SGHRS and CDR2 YFSETQ. The CDR3 is 14 amino acids. Trimming cost V 4 bases and J 0 bases, with 8 bases left between them. Synthesis of cDNA was carried out by template-switch 5'RACE. The reaction used 10-nucleotide random UMIs. Each CDR3 protein is one row after TCRdb ran MiXCR on the 5' RACE reads. Among roughly 45,000 distinct CDR3 sequences, 13% were seen once, and the ten largest hold 4.5% to 5.5%. Stated time point: longitudinal time-point 2. The starting material, 2 million PBMCs stored at -80 C, gave rise to the unsorted libraries. This clonotype was recorded many times. Its matching antigen is unknown.

The sequence derives from a male donor with HTLV-1-associated myelopathy (HAM/TSP). Sequencing was done on a sample of PBMCs. The rearrangement joins TRBV5-1 to TRBJ1-3; D call uncertain. Here the CDR3 DNA reads TGCGCCAGCAGCGAGAGTCACTCTGGAAACACCATATATTTT. Residues: CASSESHSGNTIYF.